The present T cell receptor (beta chain) was sequenced within a study of blood T cell repertoires in COVID-19. Here immunoSEQ multiplex PCR was the method, and the copy in TCRdb shows in-frame clones only, minus some. Of 200,000 to 250,000 clones listed, about 90% are singletons. CDR3 length: 14 amino acids. J lost 9 bases, V lost 4 bases, and 8 bases had no gene match. CDR1 and CDR2 (germline): SGHVS, FNYEAQ. This clone was seen a single time. The clonotype was recovered from a man in his 60s with COVID-19, enrolled during active disease. The rearrangement uses TRBV7-6 and TRBJ2-1; 8 bases line up with TRBD1. Sequencing was carried out using peripheral blood. CDR3 protein: CASSSSRGLGEQFF. The CDR3 DNA follows: TGTGCCAGCAGCTCATCCAGGGGGCTAGGTGAGCAGTTCTTC. Using reference TRBV7-6 and TRBJ2-1 for the parts outside the CDR3, the full variable domain is GAGVSQSPRYKVTKRGQDVALRCDPISGHVSLYWYRQALGQGPEFLTYFNYEAQQDKSGLPNDRFSAERPEGSISTLTIQRTEQRDSAMYRCASSSSRGLGEQFFGPGTRLTVL.